The sequence of this T cell receptor (beta chain) was determined in a study of T cell changes during pregnancy in multiple sclerosis. Assay used: immunoSEQ multiplex PCR; TCRdb lists only in-frame clones, some missing. Of tens of thousands of clones in the sample, 92% were seen once. V was trimmed by 5 bases and J by 6 bases, leaving 7 bases between them. Germline CDR1 SGHAT, CDR2 FQNNGV. The CDR3 is 11 residues long. This chain connects TRBV11-2 to TRBJ1-2, with D unclear. The source is a female donor with multiple sclerosis, enrolled in a pregnancy study. Sequenced here: peripheral blood, sampled after pregnancy. The chain's CDR3 is CASSPRHGYTF. For the CDR3, the DNA is TGTGCCAGCAGCCCCCGTCATGGCTACACCTTC.